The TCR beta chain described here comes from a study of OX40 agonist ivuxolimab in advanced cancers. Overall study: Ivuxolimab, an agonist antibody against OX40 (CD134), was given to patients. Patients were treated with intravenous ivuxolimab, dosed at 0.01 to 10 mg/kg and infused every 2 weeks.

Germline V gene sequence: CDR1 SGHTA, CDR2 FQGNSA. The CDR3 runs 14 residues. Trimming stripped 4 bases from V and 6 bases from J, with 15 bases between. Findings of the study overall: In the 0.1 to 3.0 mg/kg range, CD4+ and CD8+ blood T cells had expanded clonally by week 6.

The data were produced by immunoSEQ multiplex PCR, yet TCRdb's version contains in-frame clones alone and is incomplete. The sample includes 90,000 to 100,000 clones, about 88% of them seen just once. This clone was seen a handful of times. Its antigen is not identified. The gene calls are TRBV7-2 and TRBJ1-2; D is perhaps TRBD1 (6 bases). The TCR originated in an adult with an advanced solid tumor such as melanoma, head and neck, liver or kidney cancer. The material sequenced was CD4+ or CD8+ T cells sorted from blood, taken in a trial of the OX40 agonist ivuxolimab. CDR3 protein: CASSSTWNRDGYTF. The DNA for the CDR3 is TGTGCCAGCAGCTCCACATGGAACAGGGATGGCTACACCTTC.